This T cell receptor beta chain came from a study of blood T cell repertoires in COVID-19. Study context: Samples came from the United States, Italy and Spain, spanning acute and convalescent COVID-19.

CDR1 LNHDA and CDR2 SQIVND come from the germline V gene (reference sequence). The CDR3 totals 18 residues. Between the trimmed V and J ends, which lost 0 bases and 0 bases, there was a span of 16 bases. Assay: immunoSEQ multiplex PCR; the TCRdb copy retains only in-frame clones and omits some. The sample holds a few hundred thousand clones, roughly 85% seen once. Sequencing used peripheral blood. This TCR was recovered from a woman aged 18-30 years with acute or convalescent COVID-19. V gene TRBV19 combines with J gene TRBJ2-3, with a tentative D call TRBD2 (6 bases). The CDR3, as DNA: TGTGCCAGTAGTATAGATCCGAGGCTAGCGTTTAGCACAGATACGCAGTATTTT. Amino acid sequence: CASSIDPRLAFSTDTQYF. The full variable domain, with the rest looked up from reference TRBV19 and TRBJ2-3, is DGGITQSPKYLFRKEGQNVTLSCEQNLNHDAMYWYRQDPGQGLRLIYYSQIVNDFQKGDIAEGYSVSREKKESFPLTVTSAQKNPTAFYLCASSIDPRLAFSTDTQYFGPGTRLTVL.